The source of this T cell receptor (beta chain) is a study of cytomegalovirus exposure and HLA in healthy donors. Worth noting for this clone: What it binds is not known.

Study-level results: Rarity marked most TCR sequences, yet some public TCRs occurred in many donors. Subsequent analysis showed first-cohort TCR clusters tending to co-occur in more than 95 validation repertoires.

Profiling relied on immunoSEQ multiplex PCR, and the TCRdb table lists in-frame clones only, not all of them. The repertoire holds about 150,000 clones, over 90% seen once, with roughly 1.9% in the top ten. This CDR3 has 13 amino acids. Germline lookup yields CDR1 LGHNA and CDR2 YNFKEQ. V lost 1 base, J lost 7 bases, and 2 bases stayed unmatched. The donors were part of the validation cohort, which consisted of about 130 subjects and was separate from the first cohort of about 670 subjects. This TCR was recovered from a young man in good health and CMV-seropositive. Sample: PBMCs. The chain employs TRBV4-2 and TRBJ1-2; 8 nucleotides line up with TRBD1. CDR3 DNA sequence: TGTGCCAGCAGCCAAGGGACAGGGAGTGGCTACACCTTC. It translates to CASSQGTGSGYTF.